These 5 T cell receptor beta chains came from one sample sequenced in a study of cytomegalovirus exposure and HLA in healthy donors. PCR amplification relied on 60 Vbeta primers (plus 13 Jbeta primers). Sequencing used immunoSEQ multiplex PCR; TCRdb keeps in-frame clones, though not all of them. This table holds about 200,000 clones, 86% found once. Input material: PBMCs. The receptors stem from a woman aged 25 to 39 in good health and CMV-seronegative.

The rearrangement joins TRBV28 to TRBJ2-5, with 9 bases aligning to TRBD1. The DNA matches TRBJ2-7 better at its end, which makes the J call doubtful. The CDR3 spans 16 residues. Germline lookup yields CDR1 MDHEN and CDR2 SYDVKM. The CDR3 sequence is CASSKYNRGRNYEQYF. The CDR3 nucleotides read TGTGCCAGCAGTAAATATAACAGGGGGCGAAACTACGAGCAGTACTTC.

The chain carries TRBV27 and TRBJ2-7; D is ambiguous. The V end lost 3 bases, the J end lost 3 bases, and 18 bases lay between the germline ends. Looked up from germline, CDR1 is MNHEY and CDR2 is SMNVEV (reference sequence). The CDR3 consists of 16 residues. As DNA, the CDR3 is TGTGCCAGCAGTTTGTCCGGGTCCCGGTTGGGCTACGAGCAGTACTTC. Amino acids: CASSLSGSRLGYEQYF.

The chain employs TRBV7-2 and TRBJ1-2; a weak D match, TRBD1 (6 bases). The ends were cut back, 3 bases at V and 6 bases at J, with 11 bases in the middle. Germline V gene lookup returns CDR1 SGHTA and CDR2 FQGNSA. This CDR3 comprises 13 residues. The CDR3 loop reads CASSLNREHGYTF. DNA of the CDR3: TGTGCCAGCAGCTTGAACAGGGAGCATGGCTACACCTTC.

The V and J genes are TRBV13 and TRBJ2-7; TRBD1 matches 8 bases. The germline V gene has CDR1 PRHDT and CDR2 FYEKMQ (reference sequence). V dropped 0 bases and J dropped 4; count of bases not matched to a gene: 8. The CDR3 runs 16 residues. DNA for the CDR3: TGTGCCAGCAGCTTAGGATTTGGGACAGGAATTTACGAGCAGTACTTC. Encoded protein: CASSLGFGTGIYEQYF.

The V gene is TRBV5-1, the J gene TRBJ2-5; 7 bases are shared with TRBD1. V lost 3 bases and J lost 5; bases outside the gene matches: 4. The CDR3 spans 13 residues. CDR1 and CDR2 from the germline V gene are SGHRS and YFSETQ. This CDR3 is CASSSDRVETQYF. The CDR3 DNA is TGCGCCAGCAGCTCAGACAGGGTTGAGACCCAGTACTTC.